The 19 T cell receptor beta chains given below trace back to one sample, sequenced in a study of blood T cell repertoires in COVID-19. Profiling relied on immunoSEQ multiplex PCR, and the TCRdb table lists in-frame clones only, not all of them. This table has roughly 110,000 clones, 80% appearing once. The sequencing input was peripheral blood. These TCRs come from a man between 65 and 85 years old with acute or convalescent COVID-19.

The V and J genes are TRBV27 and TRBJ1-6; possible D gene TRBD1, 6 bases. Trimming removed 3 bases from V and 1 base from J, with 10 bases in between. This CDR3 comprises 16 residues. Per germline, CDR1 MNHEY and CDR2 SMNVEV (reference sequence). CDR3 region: CASSFKGVSYNSPLHF. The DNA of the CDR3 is TGTGCCAGCAGTTTTAAGGGGGTTTCCTATAATTCACCCCTCCACTTT.

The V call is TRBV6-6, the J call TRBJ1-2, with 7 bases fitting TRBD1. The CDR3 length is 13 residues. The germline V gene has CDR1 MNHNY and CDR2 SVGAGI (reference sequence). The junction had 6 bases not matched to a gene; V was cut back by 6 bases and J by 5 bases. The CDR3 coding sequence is TGTGCCAGCAGCTTCGACAGGGAGTATGGCTACACCTTC. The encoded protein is CASSFDREYGYTF.

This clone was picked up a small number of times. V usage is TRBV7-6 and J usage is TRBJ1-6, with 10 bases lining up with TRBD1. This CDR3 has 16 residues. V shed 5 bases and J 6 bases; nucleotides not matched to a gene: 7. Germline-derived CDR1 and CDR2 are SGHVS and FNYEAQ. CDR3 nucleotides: TGTGCCAGCAGCCCTGGGACAGGGGCCCTTAATTCACCCCTCCACTTT. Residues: CASSPGTGALNSPLHF.

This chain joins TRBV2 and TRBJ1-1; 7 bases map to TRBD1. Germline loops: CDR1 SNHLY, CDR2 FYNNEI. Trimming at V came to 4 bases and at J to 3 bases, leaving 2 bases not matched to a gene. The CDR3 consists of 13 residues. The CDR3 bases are TGTGCCAGCAGTGGCGACAGGGACACTGAAGCTTTCTTT. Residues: CASSGDRDTEAFF.

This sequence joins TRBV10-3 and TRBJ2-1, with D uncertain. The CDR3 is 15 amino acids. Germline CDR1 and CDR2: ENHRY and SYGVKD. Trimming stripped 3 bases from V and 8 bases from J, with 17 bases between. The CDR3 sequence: CAISDRLRSPDEQFF. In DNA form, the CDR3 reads TGTGCCATCAGTGACCGATTAAGGAGCCCGGATGAGCAGTTCTTC.

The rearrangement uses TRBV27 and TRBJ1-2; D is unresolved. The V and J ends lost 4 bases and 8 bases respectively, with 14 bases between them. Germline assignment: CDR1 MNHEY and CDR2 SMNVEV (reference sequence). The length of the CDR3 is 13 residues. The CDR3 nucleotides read TGTGCCAGCAGTTCCCGGGTGCCTATGGGCTACACCTTC. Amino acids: CASSSRVPMGYTF.

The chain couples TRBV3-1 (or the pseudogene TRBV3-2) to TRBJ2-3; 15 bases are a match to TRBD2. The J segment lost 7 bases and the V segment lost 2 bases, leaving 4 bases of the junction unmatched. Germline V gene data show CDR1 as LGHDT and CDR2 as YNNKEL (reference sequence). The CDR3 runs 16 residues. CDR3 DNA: TGTGCCAGCAGCCAACCCGGGACTAGCGGGGGGAATACGCAGTATTTT. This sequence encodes CASSQPGTSGGNTQYF.

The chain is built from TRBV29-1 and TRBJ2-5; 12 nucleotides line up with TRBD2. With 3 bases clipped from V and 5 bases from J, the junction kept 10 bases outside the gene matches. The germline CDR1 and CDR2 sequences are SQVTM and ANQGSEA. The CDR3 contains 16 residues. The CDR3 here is CSVERSSGGAVETQYF. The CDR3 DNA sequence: TGCAGCGTTGAGAGGTCTAGCGGGGGGGCCGTGGAGACCCAGTACTTC.

The CDR3 spells CASSLTRAERVLTF. The CDR3 nucleotides read TGTGCCAGCAGCTTGACCAGGGCAGAACGCGTCCTGACTTTC. V and J are TRBV5-8 and TRBJ2-6; TRBD1 is a possible D gene (5 bases). Germline V gives CDR1 SGHTS, CDR2 YDEGEE. The CDR3 totals 14 residues. V gave up 1 base and J gave up 12 bases, with 14 bases separating them.

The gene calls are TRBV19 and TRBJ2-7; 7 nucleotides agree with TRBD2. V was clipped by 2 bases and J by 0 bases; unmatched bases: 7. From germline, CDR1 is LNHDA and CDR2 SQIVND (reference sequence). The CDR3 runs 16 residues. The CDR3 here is CASSISAGTNSYEQYF. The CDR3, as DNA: TGTGCCAGTAGTATAAGTGCCGGGACTAACTCCTACGAGCAGTACTTC.

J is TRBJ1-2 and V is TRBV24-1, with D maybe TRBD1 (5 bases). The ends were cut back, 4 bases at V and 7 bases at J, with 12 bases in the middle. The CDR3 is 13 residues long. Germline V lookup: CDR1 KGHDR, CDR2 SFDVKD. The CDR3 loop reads CATSEGEWSGYTF. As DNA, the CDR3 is TGTGCCACCAGTGAAGGGGAATGGTCTGGCTACACCTTC.

CDR3 sequence: CASSLQGLAISTDTQYF. The CDR3 DNA reads TGCGCCAGCAGCTTGCAGGGACTAGCCATAAGCACAGATACGCAGTATTTT. The chain joins TRBV5-1 to TRBJ2-3, with TRBD2 matching 9 bases. The CDR3 runs 17 residues. Germline V gives CDR1 SGHRS, CDR2 YFSETQ. Losses at the gene ends were 1 base for V and 0 bases for J; bases not matched to a gene: 6.

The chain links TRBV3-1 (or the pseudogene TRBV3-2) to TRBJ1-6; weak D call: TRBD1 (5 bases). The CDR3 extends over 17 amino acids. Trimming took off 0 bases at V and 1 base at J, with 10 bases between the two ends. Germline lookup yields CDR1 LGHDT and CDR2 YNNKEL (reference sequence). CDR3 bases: TGTGCCAGCAGCCAAGATCTAGGGGCTTCCTATAATTCACCCCTCCACTTT. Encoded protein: CASSQDLGASYNSPLHF.

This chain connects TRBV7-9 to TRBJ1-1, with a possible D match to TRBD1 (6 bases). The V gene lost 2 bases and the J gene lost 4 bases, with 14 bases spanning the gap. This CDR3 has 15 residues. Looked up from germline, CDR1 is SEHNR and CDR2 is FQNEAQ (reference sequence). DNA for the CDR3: TGTGCCAGCAGCTTACAACAGGGCACTTCCACTGAAGCTTTCTTT. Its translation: CASSLQQGTSTEAFF.

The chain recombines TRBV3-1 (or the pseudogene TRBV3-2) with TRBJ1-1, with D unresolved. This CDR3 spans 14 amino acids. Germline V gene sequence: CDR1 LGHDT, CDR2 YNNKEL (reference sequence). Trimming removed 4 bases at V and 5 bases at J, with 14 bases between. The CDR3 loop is CASSPNGKETEAFF. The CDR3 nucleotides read TGTGCCAGCAGCCCAAACGGGAAAGAGACTGAAGCTTTCTTT.

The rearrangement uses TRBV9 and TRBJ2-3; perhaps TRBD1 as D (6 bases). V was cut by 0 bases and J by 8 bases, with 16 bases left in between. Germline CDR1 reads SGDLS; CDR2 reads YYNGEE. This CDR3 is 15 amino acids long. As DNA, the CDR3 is TGTGCCAGCAGCGTAGGTGGCAGGGGAACGGGTACGCAGTATTTT. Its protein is CASSVGGRGTGTQYF.

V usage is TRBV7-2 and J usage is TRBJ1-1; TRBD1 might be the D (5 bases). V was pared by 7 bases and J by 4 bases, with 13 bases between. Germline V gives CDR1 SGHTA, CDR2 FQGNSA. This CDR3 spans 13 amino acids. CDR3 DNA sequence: TGTGCCAGCACCCCGCGGGGGTCCACTGAAGCTTTCTTT. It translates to CASTPRGSTEAFF.

Written as DNA, the CDR3 is TGTGCCAGCAGCCCAACTCGAGGGACTATCAGCACAGATACGCAGTATTTT. It yields the protein CASSPTRGTISTDTQYF. This chain connects TRBV7-2 to TRBJ2-3, with TRBD2 matching over 7 bases. CDR3 length: 17 residues. Germline loops: CDR1 SGHTA, CDR2 FQGNSA. The V gene end was trimmed by 5 bases and the J gene end by 0 bases; junction bases not matched to a gene: 11.

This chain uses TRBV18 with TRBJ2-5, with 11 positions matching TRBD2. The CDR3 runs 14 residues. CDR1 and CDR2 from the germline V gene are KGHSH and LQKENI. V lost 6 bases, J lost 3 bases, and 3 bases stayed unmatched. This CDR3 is CASSRGLAEETQYF. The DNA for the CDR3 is TGTGCCAGCTCGCGGGGACTAGCGGAAGAGACCCAGTACTTC.